What follows is one T cell receptor beta chain and its context. Here immunoSEQ multiplex PCR was the method, and the copy in TCRdb shows in-frame clones only, minus some. The sample carries some 130,000 clones, around 82% recorded once. Germline V gene data show CDR1 as ENHRY and CDR2 as SYGVKD. The CDR3 consists of 19 residues. Trimming cost V 2 bases and J 0 bases, with 20 bases left between them. Clinical histories supplied by participants themselves formed the basis of cohort assignment. Recovered status applied to Cohort 3 donors who had two consecutive negative PCRs. It also applied to those with clearance or with symptom resolution. These data come from a study of blood T cell repertoires in COVID-19. Whole-study context: The analysed material was cDNA or gDNA that came from T cells, B-cell-depleted T cells, or PBMCs.

The TCR comes from a woman between 45 and 65 years old who had recovered from COVID-19. Sequencing was carried out using PBMCs or T cells enriched from blood (not recorded which). The chain recombines TRBV10-3 with TRBJ1-3, with D possibly matching TRBD1 (5 bases). The CDR3 loop reads CAISEGHLAGTYSGNTIYF. The DNA for the CDR3 is TGTGCCATCAGTGAGGGACACCTTGCAGGGACTTACTCTGGAAACACCATATATTTT.